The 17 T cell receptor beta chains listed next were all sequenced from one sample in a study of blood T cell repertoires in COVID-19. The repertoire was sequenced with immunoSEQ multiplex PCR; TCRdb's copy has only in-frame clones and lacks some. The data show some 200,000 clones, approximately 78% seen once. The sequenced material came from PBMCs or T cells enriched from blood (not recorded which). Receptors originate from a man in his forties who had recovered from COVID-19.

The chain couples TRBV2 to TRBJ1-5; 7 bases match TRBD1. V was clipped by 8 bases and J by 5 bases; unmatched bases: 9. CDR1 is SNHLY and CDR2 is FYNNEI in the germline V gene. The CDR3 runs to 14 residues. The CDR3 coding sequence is TGTGCCAGCTCTTGGACAGGATGGGATCAGCCCCAGCATTTT. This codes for CASSWTGWDQPQHF. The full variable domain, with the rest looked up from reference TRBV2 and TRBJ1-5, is EPEVTQTPSHQVTQMGQEVILRCVPISNHLYFYWYRQILGQKVEFLVSFYNNEISEKSEIFDDQFSVERPDGSNFTLKIRSTKLEDSAMYFCASSWTGWDQPQHFGDGTRLSIL.

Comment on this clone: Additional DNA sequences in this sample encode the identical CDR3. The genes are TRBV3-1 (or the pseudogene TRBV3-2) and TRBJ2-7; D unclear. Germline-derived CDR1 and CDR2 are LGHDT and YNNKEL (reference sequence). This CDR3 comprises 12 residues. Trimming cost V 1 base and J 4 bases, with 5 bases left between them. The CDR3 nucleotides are TGTGCCAGCAGCCAAGCCGGGTACGAGCAGTACTTC. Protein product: CASSQAGYEQYF.

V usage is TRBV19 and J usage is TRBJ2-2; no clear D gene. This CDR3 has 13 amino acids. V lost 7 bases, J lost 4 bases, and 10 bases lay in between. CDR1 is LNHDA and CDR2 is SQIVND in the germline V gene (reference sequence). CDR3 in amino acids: CASNTVFTGELFF. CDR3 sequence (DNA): TGTGCCAGTAATACAGTCTTCACCGGGGAGCTGTTTTTT.

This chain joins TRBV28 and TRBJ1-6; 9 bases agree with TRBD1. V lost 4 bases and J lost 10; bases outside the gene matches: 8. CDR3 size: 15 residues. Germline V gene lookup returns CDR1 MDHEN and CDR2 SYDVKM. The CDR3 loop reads CASSSYRGRKSPLHF. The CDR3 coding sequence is TGTGCCAGCAGTTCCTACAGGGGGCGCAAATCACCCCTCCACTTT.

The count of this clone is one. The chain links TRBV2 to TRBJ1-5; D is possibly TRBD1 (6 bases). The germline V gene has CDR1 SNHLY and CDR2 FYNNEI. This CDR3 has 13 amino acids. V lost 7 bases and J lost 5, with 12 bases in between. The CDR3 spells CASNGQQYQPQHF. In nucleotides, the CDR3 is TGTGCCAGCAATGGACAGCAGTATCAGCCCCAGCATTTT.

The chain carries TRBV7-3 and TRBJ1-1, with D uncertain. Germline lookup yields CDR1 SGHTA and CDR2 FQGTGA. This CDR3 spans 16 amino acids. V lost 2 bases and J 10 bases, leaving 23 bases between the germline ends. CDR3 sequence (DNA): TGTGCCAGCAGCTTATCCGGTCCCCCTCCGGTTTCGTCAGCTTTCTTT. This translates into CASSLSGPPPVSSAFF.

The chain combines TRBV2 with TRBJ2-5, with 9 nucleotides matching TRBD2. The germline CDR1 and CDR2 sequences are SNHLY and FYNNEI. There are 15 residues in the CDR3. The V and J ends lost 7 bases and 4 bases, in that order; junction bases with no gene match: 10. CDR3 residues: CASKSGRIKRETQYF. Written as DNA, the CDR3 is TGTGCCAGCAAGAGCGGGAGGATAAAACGAGAGACCCAGTACTTC.

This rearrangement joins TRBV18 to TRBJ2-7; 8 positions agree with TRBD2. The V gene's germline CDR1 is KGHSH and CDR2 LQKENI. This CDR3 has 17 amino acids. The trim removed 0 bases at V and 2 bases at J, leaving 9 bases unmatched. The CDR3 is CASSPPTSALRPYEQYF. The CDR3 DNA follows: TGTGCCAGCTCACCACCGACTAGCGCGCTGCGGCCCTACGAGCAGTACTTC.

This CDR3 reads CASSTQGAEAFF. The CDR3 DNA reads TGTGCCAGCAGTACCCAGGGGGCTGAAGCTTTCTTT. V is TRBV2 and J is TRBJ1-1; 7 positions match TRBD1. Germline values: CDR1 SNHLY, CDR2 FYNNEI. The length of the CDR3 is 12 residues. V dropped 5 bases and J dropped 6; count of bases not matched to a gene: 3.

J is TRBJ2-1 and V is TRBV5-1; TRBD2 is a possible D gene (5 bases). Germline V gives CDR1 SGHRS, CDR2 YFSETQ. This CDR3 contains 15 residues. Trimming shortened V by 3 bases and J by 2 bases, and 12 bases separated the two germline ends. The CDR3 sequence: CASSSVRVTYNEQFF. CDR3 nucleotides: TGCGCCAGCAGCTCGGTGAGGGTCACCTACAATGAGCAGTTCTTC.

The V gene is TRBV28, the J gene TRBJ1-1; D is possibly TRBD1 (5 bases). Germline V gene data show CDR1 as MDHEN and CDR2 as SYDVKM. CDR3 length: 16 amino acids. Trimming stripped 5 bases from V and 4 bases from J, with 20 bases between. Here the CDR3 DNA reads TGTGCCAGCAGTCCTCCGGAAGGGACTTTAGGCACTGAAGCTTTCTTT. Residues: CASSPPEGTLGTEAFF.

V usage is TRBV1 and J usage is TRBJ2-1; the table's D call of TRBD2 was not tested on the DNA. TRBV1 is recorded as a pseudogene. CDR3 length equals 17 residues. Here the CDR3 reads CTSSQEDGRGAYNEQFF. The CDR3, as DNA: TGCACCAGCAGCCAGGAGGATGGGCGGGGGGCCTACAATGAGCAGTTCTTC.

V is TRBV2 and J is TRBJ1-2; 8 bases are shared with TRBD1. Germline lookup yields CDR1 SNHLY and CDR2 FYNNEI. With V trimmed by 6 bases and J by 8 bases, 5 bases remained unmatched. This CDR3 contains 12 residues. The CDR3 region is CASRRTGRGYTF. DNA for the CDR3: TGTGCCAGCAGGAGGACAGGGCGGGGCTACACCTTC. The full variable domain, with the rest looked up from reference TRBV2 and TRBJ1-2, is EPEVTQTPSHQVTQMGQEVILRCVPISNHLYFYWYRQILGQKVEFLVSFYNNEISEKSEIFDDQFSVERPDGSNFTLKIRSTKLEDSAMYFCASRRTGRGYTFGSGTRLTVV.

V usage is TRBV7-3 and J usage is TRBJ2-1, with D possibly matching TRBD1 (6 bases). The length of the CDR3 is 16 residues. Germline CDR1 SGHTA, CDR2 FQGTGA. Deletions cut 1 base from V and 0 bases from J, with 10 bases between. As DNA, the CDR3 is TGTGCCAGCAGCTTAAGGCCGACAGGCTCCTACAATGAGCAGTTCTTC. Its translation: CASSLRPTGSYNEQFF. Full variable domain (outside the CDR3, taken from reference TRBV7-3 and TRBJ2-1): GAGVSQTPSNKVTEKGKYVELRCDPISGHTALYWYRQSLGQGPEFLIYFQGTGAADDSGLPNDRFFAVRPEGSVSTLKIQRTERGDSAVYLCASSLRPTGSYNEQFFGPGTRLTVL.

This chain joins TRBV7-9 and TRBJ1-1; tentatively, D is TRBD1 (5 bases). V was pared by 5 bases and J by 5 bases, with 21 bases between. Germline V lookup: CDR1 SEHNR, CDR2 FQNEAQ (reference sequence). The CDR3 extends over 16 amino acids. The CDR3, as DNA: TGTGCCAGCAGCCCCTTAGGTGGGGCGGAAAGGACTGAAGCTTTCTTT. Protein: CASSPLGGAERTEAFF. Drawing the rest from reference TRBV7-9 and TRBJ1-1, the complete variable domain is DTGVSQNPRHKITKRGQNVTFRCDPISEHNRLYWYRQTLGQGPEFLTYFQNEAQLEKSRLLSDRFSAERPKGSFSTLEIQRTEQGDSAMYLCASSPLGGAERTEAFFGQGTRLTVV.

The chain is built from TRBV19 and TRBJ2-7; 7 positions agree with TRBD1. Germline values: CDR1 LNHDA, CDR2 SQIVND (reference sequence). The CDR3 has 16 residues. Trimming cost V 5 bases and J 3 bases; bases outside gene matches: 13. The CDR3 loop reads CASSPATGTLSYEQYF. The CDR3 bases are TGTGCCAGTAGTCCAGCGACAGGGACATTAAGCTACGAGCAGTACTTC.

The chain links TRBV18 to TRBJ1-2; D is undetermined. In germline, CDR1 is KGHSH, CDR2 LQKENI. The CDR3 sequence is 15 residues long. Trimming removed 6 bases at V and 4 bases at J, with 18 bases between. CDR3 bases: TGTGCCAGCTCGGCGAGTCGGGGTGATGGCTATGGCTACACCTTC. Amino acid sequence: CASSASRGDGYGYTF. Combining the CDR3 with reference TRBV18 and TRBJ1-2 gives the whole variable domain NAGVMQNPRHLVRRRGQEARLRCSPMKGHSHVYWYRQLPEEGLKFMVYLQKENIIDESGMPKERFSAEFPKEGPSILRIQQVVRGDSAAYFCASSASRGDGYGYTFGSGTRLTVV.